The 26 T cell receptor beta chains presented below share a single source sample, sequenced in a study of vaccination effects on CD4 cells after COVID-19. In the ViraFEST assay, antigen-specific CD4+ clonotypes were identified by expansion after peptide-pool stimulation. Upon completion of 10 to 11 days in culture, CD4+ T cells were isolated. Two-dose BNT162b2 or mRNA-1273 vaccination was given to participants. Antigens for these TCRs are unknown. TCRdb keeps only in-frame clones here, not all; method: immunoSEQ multiplex PCR. The sample includes under 40,000 clones, about 80% of them seen just once. The sequences come from CD4+ T cells from PBMCs cultured with HCoV-NL63 spike peptides, collected after COVID-19 vaccination. The receptors here all came from a human donor who received a COVID-19 vaccine. Some clones in this sample may be carry-over from other donors' samples.

The V call is TRBV4-2, the J call TRBJ2-5; 11 nucleotides align to TRBD2. Germline V lookup: CDR1 LGHNA, CDR2 YNFKEQ. V shed 1 base and J 5 bases; nucleotides not matched to a gene: 3. The CDR3 has 15 residues. For the CDR3, the DNA is TGTGCCAGCAGCCAAGGTAGCGGGGGGGTGGAGACCCAGTACTTC. This sequence encodes CASSQGSGGVETQYF.

The V and J genes are TRBV5-3 and TRBJ2-7; D is possibly TRBD1 (6 bases). TRBV5-3 counts as an open reading frame of uncertain function. V gave up 1 base and J gave up 9 bases, with 29 bases separating them. The length of the CDR3 is 18 residues. The CDR3, as DNA: TGTGCCAGAAGCTTGATAAGCACAGGGAAATTGAGCTATACAGGGCAGTACGTC. It yields the protein CARSLISTGKLSYTGQYV.

This clone was recorded a few times. The CDR3 sequence: CARIAWSGSYYGYTF. Written as DNA, the CDR3 is TGTGCCAGGATAGCTTGGTCAGGGTCCTACTATGGCTACACCTTC. The genes are TRBV30 and TRBJ1-2; tentatively, D is TRBD1 (5 bases). The CDR3 has 15 residues. V gave up 8 bases and J gave up 3 bases, with 22 bases separating them. Germline V gene lookup returns CDR1 GTSNPN and CDR2 SVGIG (reference sequence). The entire variable domain, with the rest obtained from reference TRBV30 and TRBJ1-2, is as follows: SQTIHQWPATLVQPVGSPLSLECTVEGTSNPNLYWYRQAAGRGLQLLFYSVGIGQISSEVPQNLSASRPQDRQFILSSKKLLLSDSGFYLCARIAWSGSYYGYTFGSGTRLTVV.

The chain employs TRBV2 and TRBJ1-3, with D unresolved. The CDR3 loop spans 13 amino acids. Trimming stripped 6 bases from V and 0 bases from J, with 6 bases between. Germline CDR1 SNHLY, CDR2 FYNNEI. The CDR3 sequence is CASRGSSGNTIYF. The DNA of the CDR3 is TGTGCCAGCAGGGGCAGCTCTGGAAACACCATATATTTT. The complete variable domain, with remaining parts taken from reference TRBV2 and TRBJ1-3, reads EPEVTQTPSHQVTQMGQEVILRCVPISNHLYFYWYRQILGQKVEFLVSFYNNEISEKSEIFDDQFSVERPDGSNFTLKIRSTKLEDSAMYFCASRGSSGNTIYFGEGSWLTVV.

This chain joins TRBV5-5 and TRBJ2-1; perhaps TRBD2 as D (6 bases). V gave up 7 bases and J gave up 4 bases, with 15 bases separating them. The CDR3 runs to 14 residues. The germline V gene has CDR1 SGHKS and CDR2 YYEKEE (reference sequence). The CDR3 loop reads CASLEGLGYNEQFF. The CDR3 DNA is TGTGCCAGCCTGGAGGGACTGGGGTACAATGAGCAGTTCTTC. Using reference TRBV5-5 and TRBJ2-1 for the parts outside the CDR3, the full variable domain is DAGVTQSPTHLIKTRGQQVTLRCSPISGHKSVSWYQQVLGQGPQFIFQYYEKEERGRGNFPDRFSARQFPNYSSELNVNALLLGDSALYLCASLEGLGYNEQFFGPGTRLTVL.

The rearrangement uses TRBV30 and TRBJ1-2; a weak D match, TRBD1 (6 bases). The CDR3 sequence is 14 residues long. Deletions cut 1 base from V and 3 bases from J, with 12 bases between. Germline CDR1 is GTSNPN and CDR2 is SVGIG (reference sequence). The CDR3 region is CAWSDRGLDYGYTF. The CDR3 nucleotides are TGTGCCTGGAGTGACCGGGGGCTGGACTATGGCTACACCTTC. The full variable domain, its missing parts supplied by reference TRBV30 and TRBJ1-2, is SQTIHQWPATLVQPVGSPLSLECTVEGTSNPNLYWYRQAAGRGLQLLFYSVGIGQISSEVPQNLSASRPQDRQFILSSKKLLLSDSGFYLCAWSDRGLDYGYTFGSGTRLTVV.

The chain employs TRBV19 and TRBJ2-2; TRBD1 aligns across 7 bases. This CDR3 is 15 amino acids long. Per germline, CDR1 LNHDA and CDR2 SQIVND (reference sequence). J gave up 6 bases and V 6 bases, and 10 bases lay outside the gene matches. The CDR3 here is CASSRDSLDPGELFF. CDR3 DNA: TGTGCCAGTAGCCGGGACAGTTTGGATCCCGGGGAGCTGTTTTTT.

V usage is TRBV24-1 and J usage is TRBJ2-5, with TRBD1 matching over 11 bases. V dropped 2 bases and J dropped 4; count of bases not matched to a gene: 2. This CDR3 has 15 residues. In germline, CDR1 is KGHDR, CDR2 SFDVKD. The CDR3 reads CATSDSGTGGETQYF. CDR3 sequence (DNA): TGTGCCACCAGTGATTCCGGGACAGGGGGAGAGACCCAGTACTTC.

This clone was found a few times. The V call is TRBV5-1, the J call TRBJ2-7, with D perhaps matching TRBD2 (6 bases). Looked up from germline, CDR1 is SGHRS and CDR2 is YFSETQ. Deletions cut 0 bases from V and 6 bases from J, with 10 bases between. This CDR3 comprises 13 residues. The CDR3 loop is CASSLVEGGEQYV. CDR3 nucleotides: TGCGCCAGCAGCTTGGTGGAGGGAGGCGAGCAGTACGTC.

The chain uses TRBV19 and TRBJ1-3; D not resolved. V gave up 7 bases and J gave up 2 bases, with 15 bases separating them. The CDR3 is 15 residues long. From germline, CDR1 is LNHDA and CDR2 SQIVND (reference sequence). The CDR3 bases are TGTGCCAGTACTAGGATACAAGGCCCTGGAAACACCATATATTTT. It translates to CASTRIQGPGNTIYF.

V and J are TRBV7-3 and TRBJ1-1; TRBD1 might be the D (5 bases). The CDR3 contains 13 residues. Germline V gene data show CDR1 as SGHTA and CDR2 as FQGTGA. Trimming removed 2 bases at V and 2 bases at J, with 6 bases between. CDR3 residues: CASSLQGNTEAFF. The CDR3 DNA is TGTGCCAGCAGCTTACAGGGAAACACTGAAGCTTTCTTT.

CDR3 amino acids: CASSYTSGANTDTQYF. The CDR3 DNA reads as TGTGCCAGCAGCTACACTAGCGGGGCCAACACAGATACGCAGTATTTT. J is TRBJ2-3 and V is TRBV5-4; 10 bases agree with TRBD2. In germline, CDR1 is SGHNT, CDR2 YYREEE (reference sequence). The J segment lost 2 bases and the V segment lost 3 bases, leaving 6 bases of the junction unmatched. There are 16 residues in the CDR3.

This chain links TRBV2 with TRBJ2-3, with D unresolved. V shed 4 bases and J shed 4 bases, with 9 bases lying between them. Germline V gives CDR1 SNHLY, CDR2 FYNNEI. This CDR3 contains 13 residues. The CDR3 protein is CASSARPPDTQYF. The CDR3 DNA reads TGTGCCAGCAGTGCTAGGCCCCCAGATACGCAGTATTTT.

The sample holds one count of this clone. V is TRBV2 and J is TRBJ2-3; D is tentatively TRBD1 or TRBD2 (5 bases each). Trimming stripped 7 bases from V and 2 bases from J, with 13 bases between. From germline, CDR1 is SNHLY and CDR2 FYNNEI. This CDR3 contains 14 residues. CDR3 loop: CASTGTFPTDTQYF. DNA of the CDR3: TGTGCCAGCACAGGGACCTTCCCCACAGATACGCAGTATTTT.

The CDR3 sequence is CASTTYTGELFF. Written as DNA, the CDR3 is TGTGCCAGCACCACATACACCGGGGAGCTGTTTTTT. The genes are TRBV6-5 and TRBJ2-2; D uncertain. V lost 7 bases, J lost 3 bases, and 6 bases lay in between. The CDR3 spans 12 residues. Germline assignment: CDR1 MNHEY and CDR2 SVGAGI.

The chain links TRBV30 to TRBJ2-2; D call uncertain. CDR3 length: 13 residues. Per the germline V gene, CDR1 is GTSNPN and CDR2 is SVGIG (reference sequence). Deletions cut 4 bases from V and 1 base from J, with 7 bases between. CDR3 residues: CAWNDGNTGELFF. The CDR3, as DNA: TGTGCCTGGAATGACGGGAACACCGGGGAGCTGTTTTTT.

V usage is TRBV6-4 and J usage is TRBJ2-6; maybe TRBD1 (6 bases). The V end lost 0 bases, the J end lost 2 bases, and 11 bases lay between the germline ends. Germline CDR1 and CDR2: MRHNA and SNTAGT. The CDR3 is made up of 17 amino acids. CDR3 protein: CASSDSIGGAGANVLTF. In DNA, the CDR3 is TGTGCCAGCAGTGACTCGATAGGGGGAGCTGGGGCCAACGTCCTGACTTTC.

On this clone itself: One end of the junction does not line up with germline, which may come from a read error. The J gene is TRBJ2-4, the V gene TRBV28; TRBD2 agrees at 8 bases. This CDR3 comprises 14 residues. The V gene's germline CDR1 is MDHEN and CDR2 SYDVKM. DNA for the CDR3: TGTACCAGCAGTAGCGGGGCAGCCAAAAACATTCAGTACTTC. This sequence encodes CTSSSGAAKNIQYF.

V gene TRBV5-6 combines with J gene TRBJ2-1, with a weak D call TRBD2 (6 bases). V gave up 0 bases and J gave up 12 bases, with 13 bases separating them. Per the germline V gene, CDR1 is SGHDT and CDR2 is YYEEEE. CDR3 length equals 13 residues. CDR3: CASSLETGGVQFF. CDR3 bases: TGTGCCAGCAGCTTGGAGACCGGAGGGGTGCAGTTCTTC.

This sequence joins TRBV5-4 and TRBJ1-4; no firm D call. V gave up 3 bases and J gave up 5 bases, with 17 bases separating them. This CDR3 has 16 residues. Germline V lookup: CDR1 SGHNT, CDR2 YYREEE (reference sequence). The CDR3 loop reads CASSYRGKEPNEKLFF. The CDR3 DNA reads TGTGCCAGCAGCTACCGGGGAAAAGAACCGAATGAAAAACTGTTTTTT.

The genes are TRBV12-3 or TRBV12-4 and TRBJ1-1; no firm D call. This CDR3 has 12 amino acids. V shed 4 bases and J shed 3 bases, with 6 bases lying between them. CDR3 in amino acids: CASSWEHTEAFF. The CDR3 nucleotides are TGTGCCAGCAGTTGGGAGCACACTGAAGCTTTCTTT.

This chain connects TRBV19 to TRBJ1-3, with D unclear. The CDR3 covers 15 residues. V lost 7 bases and J 2 bases, leaving 15 bases between the germline ends. From germline, CDR1 is LNHDA and CDR2 SQIVND (reference sequence). The CDR3 region is CASNVGSTPGNTIYF. DNA of the CDR3: TGTGCCAGTAATGTCGGGTCAACCCCTGGAAACACCATATATTTT. The full variable domain, completed using reference TRBV19 and TRBJ1-3, is DGGITQSPKYLFRKEGQNVTLSCEQNLNHDAMYWYRQDPGQGLRLIYYSQIVNDFQKGDIAEGYSVSREKKESFPLTVTSAQKNPTAFYLCASNVGSTPGNTIYFGEGSWLTVV.

This chain joins TRBV30 and TRBJ1-5, with no clear D. Germline assignment: CDR1 GTSNPN and CDR2 SVGIG (reference sequence). This CDR3 spans 14 amino acids. V lost 2 bases and J 1 base, leaving 9 bases between the germline ends. CDR3 DNA: TGTGCCTGGAGTATAGGGTTGAGCAATCAGCCCCAGCATTTT. Its protein is CAWSIGLSNQPQHF.

This sequence joins TRBV6-5 and TRBJ2-3; D gene uncertain. Germline CDR1 reads MNHEY; CDR2 reads SVGAGI. V lost 4 bases and J lost 2, with 4 bases in between. This CDR3 has 12 residues. The CDR3 DNA follows: TGTGCCAGCAGTTGGGTCACAGATACGCAGTATTTT. Amino acids: CASSWVTDTQYF.

The gene calls are TRBV7-2 and TRBJ2-7; the match to TRBD1 covers 8 bases. The CDR3 covers 15 residues. Germline-derived CDR1 and CDR2 are SGHTA and FQGNSA. Unmatched junction bases numbered 4, after V lost 2 bases and J lost 1 base. Here the CDR3 reads CASSLSDRASYEQYV. The CDR3, as DNA: TGTGCCAGCAGCTTATCGGACAGGGCTTCCTACGAGCAGTACGTC.

This chain joins TRBV18 and TRBJ2-3, with 12 bases that match TRBD1. This CDR3 is built from 16 residues. Trimming cost V 5 bases and J 4 bases; bases outside gene matches: 7. CDR1 and CDR2 (germline): KGHSH, LQKENI. The CDR3 bases are TGTGCCAGCTCAGTCGGGACAGGGGGCGCCTCAGATACGCAGTATTTT. This codes for CASSVGTGGASDTQYF.